This T cell receptor (beta chain) derives from a study of cytomegalovirus exposure and HLA in healthy donors. Overall study results and limits: A later examination showed that TCR association rates differed by HLA locus, with DRB1 most and HLA-C fewest.

As for this clone: What it binds is unknown.

J gave up 3 bases and V 6 bases, and 3 bases lay outside the gene matches. The CDR3 sequence is 13 residues long. Germline V CDR1 and CDR2: MNHNS, SASEGT. The study ran its PCR with 60 Vbeta and 13 Jbeta primers. Sequencing used immunoSEQ multiplex PCR; TCRdb keeps in-frame clones, though not all of them. The repertoire holds 150,000 or so clones, with about three quarters as singletons. The sequence derives from a man aged 35-49 years in good health and CMV-seropositive. The sample comprised PBMCs. The chain recombines TRBV6-1 with TRBJ2-7; 9 bases align to TRBD1. The CDR3 sequence: CASRTGGDYEQYF. The CDR3, as DNA: TGTGCCAGCAGGACAGGGGGAGACTACGAGCAGTACTTC.